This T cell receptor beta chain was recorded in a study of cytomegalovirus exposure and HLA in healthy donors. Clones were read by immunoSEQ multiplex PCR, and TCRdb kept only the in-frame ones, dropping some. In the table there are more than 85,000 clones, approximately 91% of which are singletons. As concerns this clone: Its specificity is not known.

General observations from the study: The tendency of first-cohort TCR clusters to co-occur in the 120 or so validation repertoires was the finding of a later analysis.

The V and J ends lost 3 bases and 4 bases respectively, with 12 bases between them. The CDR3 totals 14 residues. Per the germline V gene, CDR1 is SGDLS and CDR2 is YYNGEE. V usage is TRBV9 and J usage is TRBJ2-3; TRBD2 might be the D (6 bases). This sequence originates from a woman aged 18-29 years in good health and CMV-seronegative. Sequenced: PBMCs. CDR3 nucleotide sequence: TGTGCCAGCAGCGCGACGGGACTCGCAGATACGCAGTATTTT. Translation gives CASSATGLADTQYF.